Following are 21 T cell receptor beta chains from one sample sequenced in a study of blood T cell repertoires in COVID-19. Measured with immunoSEQ multiplex PCR; TCRdb has only the in-frame clones, and not every one. The sample has about 150,000 clones, roughly nine tenths seen once; the top ten hold 5% to 6%. Sequencing was done on a sample of peripheral blood. Source of these receptors: a human donor in a cohort sampled during active COVID-19.

The V and J genes are TRBV7-2 and TRBJ1-2; a weak D match, TRBD1 (6 bases). Germline CDR1 is SGHTA and CDR2 is FQGNSA. V lost 1 base and J 0 bases, leaving 9 bases between the germline ends. The CDR3 sequence is 15 residues long. CDR3 DNA: TGTGCCAGCAGCTTAGGAACAGGGACTAACTATGGCTACACCTTC. Translated, it gives CASSLGTGTNYGYTF.

V gene TRBV11-2 combines with J gene TRBJ1-1; D uncertain. This CDR3 comprises 15 residues. Germline V gene lookup returns CDR1 SGHAT and CDR2 FQNNGV. V lost 5 bases to trimming and J lost 3 bases, with 16 bases between them. The CDR3 nucleotides read TGTGCCAGCAGCCCAATAATGAGAGAGGACACTGAAGCTTTCTTT. Its translation: CASSPIMREDTEAFF.

The chain carries TRBV29-1 and TRBJ1-1; 7 bases are a match to TRBD1. Germline-derived CDR1 and CDR2 are SQVTM and ANQGSEA. The CDR3 totals 14 residues. Trimming took 4 bases from V and 4 from J; bases not matched to a gene: 9. CDR3 sequence: CSVGTTGRGTEAFF. The CDR3 DNA is TGCAGCGTTGGTACGACAGGGAGAGGCACTGAAGCTTTCTTT.

V gene TRBV6-2 or TRBV6-3 combines with J gene TRBJ2-1; 9 bases map to TRBD1. This CDR3 has 16 amino acids. Per the germline V gene, CDR1 is MNHEY and CDR2 is SVGEGT. Germline trimming cut 0 bases from V and 6 bases from J; bases unmatched to any gene: 6. CDR3 residues: CASSYSGQGVSNEQFF. Here the CDR3 DNA reads TGTGCCAGCAGTTACTCGGGACAGGGAGTATCCAATGAGCAGTTCTTC.

The chain links TRBV30 to TRBJ1-5; 8 nucleotides match TRBD1. This CDR3 comprises 17 residues. V was pared by 2 bases and J by 2 bases, with 11 bases of the junction left unmatched. The germline V gene encodes CDR1 GTSNPN and CDR2 SVGIG (reference sequence). CDR3 DNA sequence: TGTGCCTGGAGTTGGCCCCGGGACAGGCATGGCAATCAGCCCCAGCATTTT. Translation: CAWSWPRDRHGNQPQHF.

The chain has TRBV12-3 or TRBV12-4 and TRBJ2-5, with D possibly TRBD2 on 5 matching bases. Trimming shortened V by 5 bases and J by 7 bases, and 11 bases separated the two germline ends. The CDR3 is 12 residues long. In DNA form, the CDR3 reads TGTGCCAGCAGTCTCACCGGAGGGACCCAGTACTTC. It specifies CASSLTGGTQYF.

This clone was counted once. The chain is built from TRBV5-8 and TRBJ2-7, with D uncertain. V shed 4 bases and J shed 2 bases, with 16 bases lying between them. Per the germline V gene, CDR1 is SGHTS and CDR2 is YDEGEE. This CDR3 has 15 residues. The DNA for the CDR3 is TGTGCCAGCAGCGAGAGACGCAGACACGCCTACGAGCAGTACTTC. Amino acid sequence: CASSERRRHAYEQYF.

The V call is TRBV28, the J call TRBJ1-2; weak D call: TRBD1 (6 bases). The V end was cut by 5 bases, the J end by 3 bases, with 13 bases between. Germline V gene sequence: CDR1 MDHEN, CDR2 SYDVKM. CDR3 length equals 14 residues. CDR3: CASSGEGVYYGYTF. The DNA for the CDR3 is TGTGCCAGCAGTGGCGAGGGGGTTTACTATGGCTACACCTTC.

This chain connects TRBV6-2 or TRBV6-3 to TRBJ1-2; unclear D gene. CDR3 length equals 14 residues. Germline V lookup: CDR1 MNHEY, CDR2 SVGEGT. V shed 0 bases and J shed 4 bases, with 9 bases lying between them. The CDR3 DNA reads TGTGCCAGCAGTTACTCCGGGGTTTCCTATGGCTACACCTTC. It codes for CASSYSGVSYGYTF.

The J gene is TRBJ2-6, the V gene TRBV7-9; TRBD1 is a possible D gene (6 bases). The CDR3 is 17 residues long. The germline CDR1 and CDR2 sequences are SEHNR and FQNEAQ (reference sequence). V lost 7 bases, J lost 3 bases, and 19 bases lay in between. The CDR3 loop reads CASIRGQFLGGANVLTF. The CDR3 nucleotides read TGTGCCAGCATCCGCGGACAGTTCCTGGGTGGGGCCAACGTCCTGACTTTC.

The rearrangement links TRBV18 to TRBJ2-7; 12 bases map to TRBD2. Looked up from germline, CDR1 is KGHSH and CDR2 is LQKENI. The CDR3 is 16 residues long. With V trimmed by 4 bases and J by 6 bases, 10 bases remained unmatched. CDR3 loop: CASSRSVASGRGEQYF. The CDR3 DNA sequence: TGTGCCAGCTCACGCTCGGTGGCTAGCGGGAGGGGCGAGCAGTACTTC.

This clone has a single count. This sequence joins TRBV29-1 and TRBJ2-7, with TRBD2 matching 12 bases. V trimming: 6 bases; J trimming: 6 bases; junction bases outside the gene matches: 3. The CDR3 sequence is 12 residues long. The germline gives CDR1 SQVTM, CDR2 ANQGSEA. The CDR3 loop is CSVGLAGSEQYF. Here the CDR3 DNA reads TGCAGCGTCGGACTAGCGGGGAGCGAGCAGTACTTC.

The CDR3 DNA reads TGTGCCAGCTCCAGGGCCGAAGGTCATCAGCCCCAGCATTTT. Protein sequence: CASSRAEGHQPQHF. This rearrangement joins TRBV6-6 to TRBJ1-5, with a weak D call TRBD1 (5 bases). From germline, CDR1 is MNHNY and CDR2 SVGAGI (reference sequence). CDR3 length equals 14 residues. V was clipped by 8 bases and J by 5 bases, with 16 bases between them.

The chain is built from TRBV4-2 and TRBJ1-1, with 11 bases fitting TRBD1. The CDR3 extends over 18 amino acids. Trimming cost V 4 bases and J 0 bases; bases outside gene matches: 10. Germline lookup yields CDR1 LGHNA and CDR2 YNFKEQ. The chain's CDR3 is CASSPFGQGASLNTEAFF. The CDR3 coding sequence is TGTGCCAGCAGCCCATTCGGACAGGGGGCAAGTTTGAACACTGAAGCTTTCTTT.

The chain has TRBV11-2 and TRBJ2-5; perhaps TRBD1 as D (6 bases). Germline V gene sequence: CDR1 SGHAT, CDR2 FQNNGV. The V and J ends lost 3 bases and 2 bases respectively, with 7 bases between them. The CDR3 length is 13 residues. DNA of the CDR3: TGTGCCAGCAGCTTCGGACAGCAAGAGACCCAGTACTTC. As protein: CASSFGQQETQYF.

V and J are TRBV23-1 and TRBJ1-2, with TRBD1 identical over 12 bases. TRBV23-1 carries the ORF label, with uncertain function. J was trimmed by 6 bases and V by 6 bases; bases with no gene match: 11. This CDR3 region has 16 residues. The chain's CDR3 is CASSRTGTGGKNGYTF. The CDR3 nucleotides are TGCGCCAGCAGCCGAACCGGGACAGGGGGCAAGAATGGCTACACCTTC.

About this clone itself: One end of the junction fails to match germline, which may point to a read error. The rearrangement joins TRBV7-7 to TRBJ2-5; D is perhaps TRBD1 or TRBD2 (6 bases each). Looked up from germline, CDR1 is SSHAT and CDR2 is FNYEAQ (reference sequence). The length of the CDR3 is 16 residues. The CDR3 sequence: CASSLGGWRAQETQYF. As DNA, the CDR3 is TGTGCTAGCAGCTTAGGGGGGTGGAGGGCTCAAGAGACCCAGTACTTC.

This clone was recorded once. The rearrangement joins TRBV5-1 to TRBJ2-7, with 9 bases that match TRBD1. Losses at the gene ends were 0 bases for V and 2 bases for J; bases not matched to a gene: 3. The CDR3 loop spans 15 amino acids. Germline lookup yields CDR1 SGHRS and CDR2 YFSETQ. The CDR3 DNA reads as TGCGCCAGCAGCTTGGCCGGGACAGGGACCTACGAGCAGTACTTC. This sequence encodes CASSLAGTGTYEQYF.

In its sample, this clone was seen once. This chain links TRBV20-1 with TRBJ2-4, with D possibly TRBD2 on 5 matching bases. In germline, CDR1 is DFQATT, CDR2 SNEGSKA (reference sequence). There are 15 residues in the CDR3. Trimming took 3 bases from V and 3 from J, leaving 15 bases between them. The CDR3 DNA sequence: TGCAGTGCTAGTCACCTCACGGGGAACAAAAACATTCAGTACTTC. It specifies CSASHLTGNKNIQYF.

The V and J genes are TRBV18 and TRBJ1-2; the D gene is possibly TRBD1 (6 bases). CDR3 length equals 14 residues. Between the trimmed V and J ends, which lost 0 bases and 1 base, there was a span of 6 bases. From germline, CDR1 is KGHSH and CDR2 LQKENI. In DNA form, the CDR3 reads TGTGCCAGCTCACCACCGGACAGTAACTATGGCTACACCTTC. Translating it yields CASSPPDSNYGYTF.

This clone was picked up many times. The rearrangement links TRBV19 to TRBJ2-7, with 9 bases matching TRBD1. Germline-derived CDR1 and CDR2 are LNHDA and SQIVND (reference sequence). Trimming took 9 bases from V and 4 from J; bases not matched to a gene: 10. CDR3 length: 14 amino acids. In nucleotides, the CDR3 is TGTGCCAGCGGACAGGGGCGCCCTATTTACGAGCAGTACTTC. Amino acid sequence: CASGQGRPIYEQYF.